A selection of T cell receptor beta chains follows, all from one sample in a study of cytomegalovirus exposure and HLA in healthy donors. Libraries were prepared by immunoSEQ multiplex PCR; TCRdb keeps only in-frame clonotypes and omits some of them. The sample includes more than 85,000 clones, roughly 90% seen only once; the top ten take roughly 2.1%. The specimen sequenced was PBMCs. Receptors originate from a woman aged 18-29 years in good health and CMV-seronegative. Both conserved end residues are part of each CDR3. A D gene is named only where the DNA matches it firmly. Some rows mark clone size as missing; the rest say once, few, many or name a class of expanded clone.

D: TRBD2; length: 23; V: TRBV9; size: -; J: TRBJ2-2; CDR3: CASSVGLGRPGLAGVSPTGELFF; DNA: TGTGCCAGCAGCGTAGGTCTTGGGAGACCGGGACTAGCGGGAGTAAGCCCTACCGGGGAGCTGTTTTTT
D: TRBD2; length: 14; V: TRBV27; size: -; J: TRBJ2-5; CDR3: CASSGLAEWETQYF; DNA: TGTGCCAGCAGCGGGCTAGCGGAGTGGGAGACCCAGTACTTC
D: -; length: 14; V: TRBV4-1; size: -; J: TRBJ2-5; CDR3: CASSFDEGQETQYF; DNA: TGCGCCAGCAGCTTCGATGAGGGTCAAGAGACCCAGTACTTC
D: -; length: 15; V: TRBV18; size: -; J: TRBJ1-1; CDR3: CASSPYDSRLTEAFF; DNA: TGTGCCAGCTCACCATACGATTCCCGACTTACTGAAGCTTTCTTT
D: -; length: 13; V: TRBV5-8; size: -; J: TRBJ1-1; CDR3: CASSLGGNTEAFF; DNA: TGTGCCAGCAGCTTAGGAGGGAACACTGAAGCTTTCTTT
D: -; length: 15; V: TRBV9; size: -; J: TRBJ2-7; CDR3: CASSVEGTDLYEQYF; DNA: TGTGCCAGCAGCGTAGAAGGGACTGACCTCTACGAGCAGTACTTC
D: -; length: 13; V: TRBV7-2; size: -; J: TRBJ1-1; CDR3: CASSLVRTSEAFF; DNA: TGTGCCAGCAGCTTAGTAAGGACAAGTGAAGCTTTCTTT
D: -; length: 15; V: TRBV4-3; size: -; J: TRBJ2-1; CDR3: CASSQERGTYNEQFF; DNA: TGCGCCAGCAGCCAAGAAAGGGGCACCTACAATGAGCAGTTCTTC
D: -; length: 14; V: TRBV19; size: -; J: TRBJ1-3; CDR3: CASSISRRRNTIYF; DNA: TGTGCCAGTAGTATAAGTAGGAGAAGAAACACCATATATTTT
D: TRBD1; length: 19; V: TRBV7-2; size: -; J: TRBJ2-7; CDR3: CASSTSPGQGVGVSYEQYF; DNA: TGTGCCAGCAGCACCAGCCCGGGACAGGGTGTGGGGGTCTCCTACGAGCAGTACTTC
D: -; length: 14; V: TRBV7-2; size: -; J: TRBJ2-2; CDR3: CASSLGLRSGELFF; DNA: TGTGCCAGCAGCTTAGGTCTGAGAAGTGGGGAGCTGTTTTTT
D: TRBD2; length: 13; V: TRBV28; size: -; J: TRBJ2-1; CDR3: CASSRGLALEQFF; DNA: TGTGCCAGCAGTAGGGGACTAGCACTTGAGCAGTTCTTC
D: TRBD1; length: 14; V: TRBV29-1; size: -; J: TRBJ2-4; CDR3: CSVLTGAAVNIQYF; DNA: TGCAGCGTCCTGACAGGGGCTGCCGTAAACATTCAGTACTTC
D: -; length: 11; V: TRBV20-1; size: -; J: TRBJ2-5; CDR3: CSAKKGETQYF; DNA: TGCAGTGCTAAGAAGGGGGAGACCCAGTACTTC
D: -; length: 13; V: TRBV30; size: -; J: TRBJ1-1; CDR3: CAYLGQSVTEAFF; DNA: TGTGCCTACCTCGGACAGAGTGTGACTGAAGCTTTCTTT
D: -; length: 14; V: TRBV7-2; size: -; J: TRBJ1-2; CDR3: CASSLRQLLGGYTF; DNA: TGTGCCAGCAGCTTACGACAGTTGCTGGGGGGCTACACCTTC
D: TRBD2; length: 15; V: TRBV6-5; size: -; J: TRBJ2-1; CDR3: CASSYSGTSDPEQFF; DNA: TGTGCCAGCAGTTACTCCGGGACTAGCGATCCTGAGCAGTTCTTC
D: -; length: 15; V: TRBV2; size: -; J: TRBJ1-1; CDR3: CASMRHGQSNTEAFF; DNA: TGTGCCAGCATGAGACATGGTCAGTCGAACACTGAAGCTTTCTTT
D: TRBD2; length: 12; V: TRBV29-1; size: -; J: TRBJ2-1; CDR3: CSVERGDNEQFF; DNA: TGCAGCGTTGAACGGGGGGACAATGAGCAGTTCTTC
D: -; length: 16; V: TRBV10-2; size: -; J: TRBJ2-7; CDR3: CASSPPQRSYSYEQYF; DNA: TGCGCCAGCAGCCCTCCCCAGCGGAGCTACTCCTACGAGCAGTACTTC
D: -; length: 14; V: TRBV30; size: -; J: TRBJ1-6; CDR3: CAWELGTGVAPLHF; DNA: TGTGCCTGGGAACTCGGGACGGGGGTTGCGCCCCTCCACTTT
D: -; length: 11; V: TRBV5-1; size: -; J: TRBJ1-1; CDR3: CASSFGQEAFF; DNA: TGCGCCAGCAGCTTCGGACAGGAAGCTTTCTTT
D: TRBD1; length: 17; V: TRBV10-3; size: -; J: TRBJ1-3; CDR3: CAISPGQRPPSGNTIYF; DNA: TGTGCCATCAGCCCGGGACAGCGACCACCCTCTGGAAACACCATATATTTT
D: -; length: 16; V: TRBV7-8; size: -; J: TRBJ2-6; CDR3: CASSLVLRAGANVLTF; DNA: TGTGCCAGCAGCTTGGTCCTCCGGGCTGGGGCCAACGTCCTGACTTTC
D: TRBD1; length: 13; V: TRBV5-1; size: -; J: TRBJ1-1; CDR3: CASSSQGYTEAFF; DNA: TGCGCCAGCAGCTCACAGGGGTACACTGAAGCTTTCTTT
D: TRBD2; length: 16; V: TRBV5-1; size: -; J: TRBJ2-3; CDR3: CASSLAAGTSTDTQYF; DNA: TGCGCCAGCAGCTTGGCAGCGGGAACTAGCACAGATACGCAGTATTTT
D: TRBD1; length: 18; V: TRBV7-8; size: -; J: TRBJ2-5; CDR3: CASSLRGDRGLSGETQYF; DNA: TGTGCCAGCAGCTTAAGGGGGGACAGGGGGCTTTCTGGGGAGACCCAGTACTTC
D: TRBD1; length: 17; V: TRBV7-9; size: -; J: TRBJ1-2; CDR3: CASSRVSPAGGAGGYTF; DNA: TGTGCCAGCAGCCGCGTCTCTCCTGCAGGGGGCGCGGGTGGCTACACCTTC
D: -; length: 12; V: TRBV6-1; size: few; J: TRBJ1-6; CDR3: CASSDWSSPLHF; DNA: TGTGCCAGCAGTGACTGGAGTTCACCCCTCCACTTT
D: TRBD2; length: 13; V: TRBV7-9; size: -; J: TRBJ2-1; CDR3: CASSSGTSNEQFF; DNA: TGTGCCAGCAGCTCCGGGACTAGCAATGAGCAGTTCTTC
D: -; length: 16; V: TRBV6-1; size: -; J: TRBJ1-5; CDR3: CASSELRILNNQPQHF; DNA: TGTGCCAGCAGTGAACTGCGCATCCTAAACAATCAGCCCCAGCATTTT
D: -; length: 14; V: TRBV4-3; size: -; J: TRBJ1-1; CDR3: CASSQVNRGGGAFF; DNA: TGCGCCAGCAGCCAAGTAAATAGGGGCGGTGGAGCTTTCTTT
D: TRBD1; length: 13; V: TRBV29-1; size: -; J: TRBJ2-7; CDR3: CSATGKTSYEQYF; DNA: TGCAGCGCGACAGGGAAGACCTCCTACGAGCAGTACTTC
D: TRBD2; length: 13; V: TRBV5-4; size: -; J: TRBJ2-3; CDR3: CASSPSGRGGRDF; DNA: TGTGCCAGCAGCCCCAGTGGGCGGGGCGGGAGGGATTTT
D: -; length: 14; V: TRBV5-1; size: -; J: TRBJ2-7; CDR3: CASSSGALSYEQYF; DNA: TGCGCCAGCAGCTCTGGGGCCCTCTCCTACGAGCAGTACTTC
D: TRBD2; length: 14; V: TRBV27; size: -; J: TRBJ2-3; CDR3: CASSKTGGTHTQYF; DNA: TGTGCCAGCAGTAAAACCGGGGGGACCCATACGCAGTATTTT
D: -; length: 16; V: TRBV5-6; size: -; J: TRBJ2-5; CDR3: CASSLVDRLPSGTQYF; DNA: TGTGCCAGCAGCTTGGTGGACAGACTACCTTCAGGGACCCAGTACTTC
D: -; length: 11; V: TRBV10-3; size: -; J: TRBJ1-5; CDR3: CAISDYRPQHF; DNA: TGTGCCATCAGTGACTACAGGCCCCAGCATTTT
D: -; length: 16; V: TRBV5-1; size: -; J: TRBJ1-3; CDR3: CASSLSGRGSGNTIYF; DNA: TGCGCCAGCAGCTTGTCGGGCAGGGGCTCTGGAAACACCATATATTTT
D: TRBD1; length: 15; V: TRBV6-1; size: -; J: TRBJ1-1; CDR3: CASSPGTETNTEAFF; DNA: TGTGCCAGCAGTCCCGGGACAGAGACGAACACTGAAGCTTTCTTT
D: TRBD2; length: 16; V: TRBV18; size: once; J: TRBJ2-7; CDR3: CASSPVVAGGIYEQYF; DNA: TGTGCCAGCTCACCAGTAGTAGCGGGAGGAATCTACGAGCAGTACTTC
D: -; length: 15; V: TRBV6-5; size: -; J: TRBJ2-6; CDR3: CASRGQVSGANVLTF; DNA: TGTGCCAGCCGGGGTCAGGTCTCTGGGGCCAACGTCCTGACTTTC
D: TRBD1; length: 14; V: TRBV2; size: -; J: TRBJ2-3; CDR3: CASRGDSATDTQYF; DNA: TGTGCCAGCAGGGGGGACAGCGCCACAGATACGCAGTATTTT
D: TRBD1; length: 16; V: TRBV5-4; size: -; J: TRBJ2-2; CDR3: CASSLLTGGYTGELFF; DNA: TGTGCCAGCAGCTTGTTGACAGGGGGCTACACCGGGGAGCTGTTTTTT
D: TRBD1; length: 15; V: TRBV5-1; size: -; J: TRBJ1-2; CDR3: CASSLEVTGGYGYTF; DNA: TGCGCCAGCAGCTTGGAGGTCACAGGGGGGTATGGCTACACCTTC
D: -; length: 17; V: TRBV9; size: -; J: TRBJ1-5; CDR3: CASSVAHSQASNQPQHF; DNA: TGTGCCAGCAGCGTAGCGCACAGCCAGGCGAGCAATCAGCCCCAGCATTTT
D: -; length: 15; V: TRBV30; size: -; J: TRBJ1-6; CDR3: CACRRARAPNSPLHF; DNA: TGTGCCTGTAGGAGGGCAAGAGCCCCAAATTCACCCCTCCACTTT
D: TRBD2; length: 16; V: TRBV18; size: few; J: TRBJ2-1; CDR3: CASSRGLAGGYNEQFF; DNA: TGTGCCAGCTCACGGGGACTGGCGGGGGGGTACAATGAGCAGTTCTTC
D: -; length: 11; V: TRBV20-1; size: -; J: TRBJ2-7; CDR3: CSATPGREQYF; DNA: TGCAGTGCTACCCCCGGTCGGGAGCAGTACTTC
D: TRBD2; length: 17; V: TRBV4-3; size: -; J: TRBJ2-1; CDR3: CASSQGLQRGSYNEQFF; DNA: TGCGCCAGCAGCCAAGGACTCCAGCGGGGCTCCTACAATGAGCAGTTCTTC
D: TRBD2; length: 15; V: TRBV7-9; size: -; J: TRBJ2-7; CDR3: CASYSTSGPFREQYF; DNA: TGTGCCAGCTACTCGACTAGCGGGCCATTTCGAGAGCAGTACTTC